This T cell receptor beta chain comes out of a study of Ad26.COV2.S vaccination and SARS-CoV-2 variants. In the study overall: Donor got 5x10^10 or 1x10^11 viral particles of Ad26.COV2.S.

The sample's treatment: some 19 received Ad26.COV2.S at low or high dose, single or two shots; roughly five received placebo; per-sample allocation not given. The investigators took samples on day 63 after the first vaccine or placebo injection. This Boston cohort included adults aged 18-55 years. Assay used: immunoSEQ multiplex PCR; TCRdb lists only in-frame clones, some missing. The sample has approximately 420,000 clones; roughly 90% are singletons. Points from the study as a whole: Placebo recipients showed lower spike-specific TCR breadth than vaccinees.

Germline V gene sequence: CDR1 SQVTM, CDR2 ANQGSEA. The length of the CDR3 is 13 residues. Trimming left V 2 bases short and J 2 bases short, with 9 bases between. The table lists this clone with a count of one. Its antigen is unknown. The chain is built from TRBV29-1 and TRBJ1-1; the D is unclear. The source of this sequence is a person between 18 and 60 years old who received the Ad26.COV2.S COVID-19 vaccine or a placebo. The specimen comprised peripheral blood, sampled in a trial of Ad26.COV2.S vaccine versus placebo. The CDR3 reads CSVEPQPNTEAFF. In nucleotides, the CDR3 is TGCAGCGTTGAACCGCAGCCAAACACTGAAGCTTTCTTT.